These T cell receptor beta chains were read from a single sample in a study of CD8 T cells in Susac syndrome. MiXCR, run by TCRdb on the immunoSEQ multiplex PCR reads, gives a single entry per CDR3 protein. The sample lists about 300,000 distinct CDR3 sequences, roughly 94% occurring once. What was sequenced was CD4+ T cells from PBMCs. The source is a human donor with multiple sclerosis. Each CDR3 is given with its conserved first and last residue. D genes are given only for firm matches. Only some rows state a clone size, as once, few, many or a class for expanded clones.

size: few
J: TRBJ2-7
D: .
V: TRBV11-2
DNA: TGTGCCAGCAGCGCCATACAGGGTTACGAGCAGTACTTC
CDR3: CASSAIQGYEQYF

size: once
J: TRBJ2-5
D: TRBD1
V: TRBV29-1
DNA: TGCAGCGTTGGAAGGGGGCACCAAGAGACCCAGTACTTC
CDR3: CSVGRGHQETQYF

size: .
J: TRBJ2-1
D: TRBD1
V: TRBV12-3/TRBV12-4
DNA: TGTGCCAGCAGCCGGACAGGGAGTAACAATGAGCAGTTCTTC
CDR3: CASSRTGSNNEQFF

size: .
J: TRBJ2-7
D: TRBD2
V: TRBV9
DNA: TGTGCCAGCAGCGAGAGCGGGACCTACGAGCAGTACTTC
CDR3: CASSESGTYEQYF

size: .
J: TRBJ2-3
D: TRBD2
V: TRBV6-6
DNA: TGTGCCAGCACCCCTACTAGCGGGAGGGCCGATGATACGCAGTATTTT
CDR3: CASTPTSGRADDTQYF

size: .
J: TRBJ2-7
D: .
V: TRBV23-1
DNA: TGCGCCAGCAGAAAGGGGACCTACGAGCAGTACTTC
CDR3: CASRKGTYEQYF

size: .
J: TRBJ1-1
D: .
V: TRBV7-3
DNA: TGTGCCAGCAGCTCATCCCCGGCAGGGGTAGCTTTCTTT
CDR3: CASSSSPAGVAFF

size: .
J: TRBJ2-6
D: .
V: TRBV18
DNA: TGTGCCAGCTCACCCCCTGACGGGGCCAACGTCCTGACTTTC
CDR3: CASSPPDGANVLTF

size: .
J: TRBJ2-3
D: .
V: TRBV6-5
DNA: TGTGCCAGCAGCAGAACTGAGAACATGCAGTATTTT
CDR3: CASSRTENMQYF

size: .
J: TRBJ2-1
D: .
V: TRBV7-8
DNA: TGTGCCAGCAGCTTAGATAGGGCCCGGCTCAATGAGCAGTTCTTC
CDR3: CASSLDRARLNEQFF

size: .
J: TRBJ2-3
D: .
V: TRBV4-3
DNA: TGCGCCAGCAGCCAAGATTTTCGAGATACGCAGTATTTT
CDR3: CASSQDFRDTQYF

size: .
J: TRBJ1-1
D: .
V: TRBV5-8
DNA: TGTGCCAGCAGCTCCAACCCGGGCACTGAAGCTTTCTTT
CDR3: CASSSNPGTEAFF

size: .
J: TRBJ1-4
D: .
V: TRBV2
DNA: TGTGCCAGCAGTGATTCAAGGGTTTCGGAAAAACTGTTTTTT
CDR3: CASSDSRVSEKLFF

size: .
J: TRBJ2-6
D: .
V: TRBV20-1
DNA: TGCAGTGCTCCTTCACAGGGTGTCACCTCTGGGGCCAACGTCCTGACTTTC
CDR3: CSAPSQGVTSGANVLTF

size: .
J: TRBJ2-1
D: TRBD2
V: TRBV20-1
DNA: TGCAGTGAATCACCGAGGCTAGCGGGTGCCGAGCAGTTCTTC
CDR3: CSESPRLAGAEQFF

size: .
J: TRBJ2-7
D: .
V: TRBV7-6
DNA: TGTGCCAGCAGCCCTGGAGCGGCGCATTACGAGCAGTACTTC
CDR3: CASSPGAAHYEQYF

size: .
J: TRBJ2-5
D: .
V: TRBV7-9
DNA: TGTGCCAGCAGCTTAGGAGGTGGGTCGGAGACCCAGTACTTC
CDR3: CASSLGGGSETQYF

size: .
J: TRBJ1-1
D: .
V: TRBV3-1
DNA: TGTGCCAGCAGCCAAGCCTATCAACGCCAAAGACAGGTCGCCAAGACCACTGAAGCTTTCTTT
CDR3: CASSQAYQRQRQVAKTTEAFF

size: .
J: TRBJ2-7
D: .
V: TRBV7-9
DNA: TGTGCCAGCAGCTTAGTCGGAGGCCCTCTACGCTCCTACGAGCAGTACTTC
CDR3: CASSLVGGPLRSYEQYF

size: .
J: TRBJ1-2
D: .
V: TRBV30
DNA: TGTGCCTGGTCAGGACTACCGGGGAGCTATGGCTACACCTTC
CDR3: CAWSGLPGSYGYTF

size: .
J: TRBJ1-5
D: .
V: TRBV28
DNA: TGTGCCAGCAGTAATCCCGGGACACCCGAAAATCAGCCCCAGCATTTT
CDR3: CASSNPGTPENQPQHF

size: .
J: TRBJ2-7
D: TRBD1
V: TRBV7-9
DNA: TGTGCCAGCAGCGCCGGACAGGTCGGCTACGAGCAGTACTTC
CDR3: CASSAGQVGYEQYF

size: once
J: TRBJ2-1
D: TRBD2
V: TRBV20-1
DNA: TGCAGTGCGCCAAGGGCCGGGGGGAGCTCCTACAATGAGCAGTTCTTC
CDR3: CSAPRAGGSSYNEQFF

size: .
J: TRBJ2-3
D: .
V: TRBV12-3/TRBV12-4
DNA: TGTGCCAGCAGTTTAAGGCTGGGGAGCACAGATACGCAGTATTTT
CDR3: CASSLRLGSTDTQYF

size: .
J: TRBJ1-2
D: .
V: TRBV7-9
DNA: TGTGCCAGCAGCTTAGGCGGGCCAGGGAGGGATGGCTACACCTTC
CDR3: CASSLGGPGRDGYTF

size: .
J: TRBJ2-3
D: TRBD2
V: TRBV7-2
DNA: TGTGCCAGCAGCCCCCAGGGGGCTAGCGGGAGTACCGCGCAGTATTTT
CDR3: CASSPQGASGSTAQYF

size: .
J: TRBJ2-7
D: TRBD2
V: TRBV20-1
DNA: TGCAGTGCTAGGGCCGGACTAGCGGCCTCCTACGAGCAGTACTTC
CDR3: CSARAGLAASYEQYF

size: .
J: TRBJ2-7
D: TRBD2
V: TRBV11-2
DNA: TGTGCCAGCAGCCCCAGTCTAGCGGGGGCCCCTTACGAGCAGTACTTC
CDR3: CASSPSLAGAPYEQYF